The clone carrying this T cell receptor beta chain was counted between two and nine times. These data originate in a study of blood T cells in healthy people across ages. Sample-barcoded 5' priming and a J-beta primer mix drove a second PCR of 7 to 11 cycles. TCRdb itself ran the 5' RACE reads through MiXCR, one entry per CDR3 protein. There are hundreds of thousands of distinct CDR3 sequences in the sample; more than 25% occur only once, and about 18% lies in the top ten. In each sample, at least 7 million PBMCs were isolated. The CDR3 runs 13 residues. Germline V gene data show CDR1 as MGHDK and CDR2 as SYGVNS. V lost 4 bases and J 8 bases, leaving 9 bases between the germline ends.

V and J are TRBV25-1 and TRBJ1-6, with D uncertain. The sequenced sample was blood. The receptor was isolated from an elderly woman in good health. This CDR3 reads CASSGGVDSPLHF. The CDR3 coding sequence is TGTGCCAGCAGTGGGGGAGTGGATTCACCCCTCCACTTT. Full variable domain (missing parts from reference TRBV25-1 and TRBJ1-6): EADIYQTPRYLVIGTGKKITLECSQTMGHDKMYWYQQDPGMELHLIHYSYGVNSTEKGDLSSESTVSRIRTEHFPLTLESARPSHTSQYLCASSGGVDSPLHFGNGTRLTVT.